The rows below give T cell receptor beta chains drawn from one sample of a study of control samples from healthy donors and cancer patients. Only in-frame clones appear in the TCRdb table, and some are missing; sequencing was by immunoSEQ multiplex PCR. The sample lists fewer than 95,000 clones; roughly 86% were seen once. Sample: blood. The receptors were gathered from a man aged 30-40 years in good health. The CDR3 runs from the conserved cysteine through the conserved F or W. The D gene is left open where the match is weak. Rows may omit the clone size; those that give it use once, few, many or a size class.

d_call | clone_size | j_call | cdr3_length | v_call | cdr3_nt | cdr3_aa
. | . | TRBJ2-1 | 15 | TRBV24-1 | TGTGCCACCAGTGATTGGGGGGTACAGGGCAATGAGCAGTTCTTC | CATSDWGVQGNEQFF
. | . | TRBJ1-4 | 13 | TRBV12-3/TRBV12-4 | TGTGCCAGCAGCCCGATGGGGGGGGAAAAACTGTTTTTT | CASSPMGGEKLFF
. | . | TRBJ1-1 | 11 | TRBV29-1 | TGCAGCGTTGGCAGAAACACTGAAGCTTTCTTT | CSVGRNTEAFF
. | . | TRBJ1-1 | 14 | TRBV18 | TGTGCCAGCTCAGCTCAACAGGGAGGGGCTGAAGCTTTCTTT | CASSAQQGGAEAFF
. | . | TRBJ1-1 | 14 | TRBV27 | TGTGCCAGCCAGTTCGGGGGAAGGGACACTGAAGCTTTCTTT | CASQFGGRDTEAFF
. | . | TRBJ2-1 | 16 | TRBV7-9 | TGTGCCAGCAGCACACCCCCCGACAGTTTGACGGATGAGCAGTTCTTC | CASSTPPDSLTDEQFF
TRBD2 | few | TRBJ2-5 | 12 | TRBV29-1 | TGCAGCGGTGGACTAGCGTTCGAGACCCAGTACTTC | CSGGLAFETQYF
. | . | TRBJ2-1 | 16 | TRBV5-4 | TGTGCCAGCAGCTTGAGGGGGGCGACCCCCTACAATGAGCAGTTCTTC | CASSLRGATPYNEQFF
. | . | TRBJ2-1 | 16 | TRBV19 | TGTGCCAGTAGTGTGGGCGGGACCTCGCTGTACAATGAGCAGTTCTTC | CASSVGGTSLYNEQFF
. | . | TRBJ1-1 | 14 | TRBV2 | TGTGCCAGCAGTGACTGGGGGGAAAACACTGAAGCTTTCTTT | CASSDWGENTEAFF
TRBD2 | . | TRBJ2-1 | 17 | TRBV4-1 | TGCGCCAGCAGCCAAGATAGGGCTAGCGGGGTTTACAATGAGCAGTTCTTC | CASSQDRASGVYNEQFF
TRBD1 | . | TRBJ2-7 | 14 | TRBV7-9 | TGTGCCAGCAGCCCACCCGGGACAGGCCACGAGCAGTACTTC | CASSPPGTGHEQYF
. | few | TRBJ1-2 | 16 | TRBV7-2 | TGTGCCAGCAGCTTAGACCCGGGTTCTCGAACCTATGGCTACACCTTC | CASSLDPGSRTYGYTF
TRBD1 | . | TRBJ1-5 | 15 | TRBV3-1/TRBV3-2 | TGTGCCAGCAGCCTGTCAGACAGGGGAGGTCAGCCCCAGCATTTT | CASSLSDRGGQPQHF
. | . | TRBJ2-1 | 15 | TRBV6-5 | TGTGCCAGCAGCTGGACAGCAAACTCCTACAATGAGCAGTTCTTC | CASSWTANSYNEQFF
. | . | TRBJ1-1 | 14 | TRBV7-2 | TGTGCCAGCAGCTTCCAGGGGTTTAGCACTGAAGCTTTCTTT | CASSFQGFSTEAFF
. | . | TRBJ1-3 | 15 | TRBV19 | TGTGCCAGTAGTATAGCCAGGGCCTCTGGAAACACCATATATTTT | CASSIARASGNTIYF
TRBD1 | . | TRBJ1-2 | 13 | TRBV29-1 | TGCAGCGTTGAAGGGACAGGGATGAAAGGCTACACCTTC | CSVEGTGMKGYTF
. | . | TRBJ1-4 | 15 | TRBV7-9 | TGTGCCAGCAGCTTAGTCGAGTCCCCTAATGAAAAACTGTTTTTT | CASSLVESPNEKLFF
. | . | TRBJ1-1 | 11 | TRBV2 | TGTGCCAGCAGTGGGCTGGAGGGGGCTTTCTTT | CASSGLEGAFF
. | . | TRBJ2-3 | 15 | TRBV5-4 | TGTGCCAGCAGCTTGGAATCGCAGGGGATAGATACGCAGTATTTT | CASSLESQGIDTQYF
. | . | TRBJ2-1 | 12 | TRBV5-6 | TGTGCCAGCAGCTTGACGGAGAATGAGCAGTTCTTC | CASSLTENEQFF
TRBD1 | . | TRBJ1-1 | 15 | TRBV18 | TGTGCCAGCTCACCCCGCCAGGGGGCCAGCACTGAAGCTTTCTTT | CASSPRQGASTEAFF
. | . | TRBJ1-6 | 15 | TRBV11-2 | TGTGCCAGCAGCCAGGCTCACATTGAAAATTCACCCCTCCACTTT | CASSQAHIENSPLHF
. | few | TRBJ1-4 | 15 | TRBV5-1 | TGCGCCAGCAGCTTGGAATCCAGATGGGATGAAAAACTGTTTTTT | CASSLESRWDEKLFF
TRBD1 | . | TRBJ1-2 | 14 | TRBV18 | TGTGCCAGCTCACCAGGGACAGCTAACTATGGCTACACCTTC | CASSPGTANYGYTF
. | . | TRBJ1-6 | 13 | TRBV11-1 | TGTGCCAGCAGCAAGGACAGCAATTCACCCCTCCACTTT | CASSKDSNSPLHF
. | . | TRBJ1-1 | 14 | TRBV24-1 | TGTGCCACCAGTGGGGGACCCTTGAACACTGAAGCTTTCTTT | CATSGGPLNTEAFF
. | . | TRBJ2-5 | 13 | TRBV3-1/TRBV3-2 | TGTGCCAGCAGCCGTGGGACCCAAGAGACCCAGTACTTC | CASSRGTQETQYF
. | once | TRBJ2-2 | 14 | TRBV7-3 | TGTGCCAGCAGCCCTATATTGAACACCGGGGAGCTGTTTTTT | CASSPILNTGELFF
. | . | TRBJ1-5 | 14 | TRBV11-3 | TGTGCCAGCAGCCTGGGACGGGTCAATCAGCCCCAGCATTTT | CASSLGRVNQPQHF
TRBD1 | . | TRBJ1-6 | 16 | TRBV10-3 | TGTGCCATCAGTGAGTCGACAGGGAGGGCTAATTCACCCCTCCACTTT | CAISESTGRANSPLHF
. | . | TRBJ2-6 | 16 | TRBV9 | TGTGCCAGCAGCCTAGAGGCGGGGCCCGGGGCCAACGTCCTGACTTTC | CASSLEAGPGANVLTF
TRBD2 | few | TRBJ2-2 | 16 | TRBV6-2/TRBV6-3 | TGTGCCAGCAGCGAGCCACTAGCGACGAACACCGGGGAGCTGTTTTTT | CASSEPLATNTGELFF
. | . | TRBJ2-5 | 15 | TRBV2 | TGTGCCAGCAGTGAAGCGCTTGGGGCTGGGGAGACCCAGTACTTC | CASSEALGAGETQYF
TRBD1 | . | TRBJ1-4 | 15 | TRBV2 | TGTGCCAGCAGGGACAGGCGCGCAACTAATGAAAAACTGTTTTTT | CASRDRRATNEKLFF
TRBD1 | . | TRBJ2-2 | 15 | TRBV5-1 | TGCGCCAGCAGCTCGCGGACAGGGGGATCCGGGGAGCTGTTTTTT | CASSSRTGGSGELFF
TRBD1 | . | TRBJ1-2 | 17 | TRBV5-4 | TGTGCCAGCAGCTTACCGGGACAGGGGGCGCGTTTAGATGGCTACACCTTC | CASSLPGQGARLDGYTF
. | . | TRBJ2-2 | 14 | TRBV3-1/TRBV3-2 | TGTGCCAGCAGCCAGAGCGAGACCACCGGGGAGCTGTTTTTT | CASSQSETTGELFF
. | . | TRBJ1-1 | 17 | TRBV14 | TGTGCCAGCAGCCAAGCCGGTAAGGGTCTCCTGAACACTGAAGCTTTCTTT | CASSQAGKGLLNTEAFF
. | . | TRBJ1-5 | 17 | TRBV18 | TGTGCCAGCTCACCGTCAGGCAGTGGATATAGCAATCAGCCCCAGCATTTT | CASSPSGSGYSNQPQHF
TRBD2 | . | TRBJ2-1 | 16 | TRBV7-9 | TGTGCCAGCAGCCGAGCGAGCGGGGGGAGAAACAATGAGCAGTTCTTC | CASSRASGGRNNEQFF
TRBD2 | . | TRBJ2-7 | 15 | TRBV6-5 | TGTGCCAGCACTTATCTAGCGGGGGACCTCTACGAGCAGTACTTC | CASTYLAGDLYEQYF
TRBD1 | . | TRBJ1-2 | 15 | TRBV29-1 | TGCAGCGTTGAAGAAGGAATAGGGGGCGACTATGGCTACACCTTC | CSVEEGIGGDYGYTF
. | . | TRBJ1-1 | 15 | TRBV29-1 | TGCAGCGTTGGAAGCCCCCGGGGGGGGAACACTGAAGCTTTCTTT | CSVGSPRGGNTEAFF
. | . | TRBJ1-5 | 14 | TRBV6-5 | TGTGCCAGCAGCTGGGGGGGTGGCAATCAGCCCCAGCATTTT | CASSWGGGNQPQHF